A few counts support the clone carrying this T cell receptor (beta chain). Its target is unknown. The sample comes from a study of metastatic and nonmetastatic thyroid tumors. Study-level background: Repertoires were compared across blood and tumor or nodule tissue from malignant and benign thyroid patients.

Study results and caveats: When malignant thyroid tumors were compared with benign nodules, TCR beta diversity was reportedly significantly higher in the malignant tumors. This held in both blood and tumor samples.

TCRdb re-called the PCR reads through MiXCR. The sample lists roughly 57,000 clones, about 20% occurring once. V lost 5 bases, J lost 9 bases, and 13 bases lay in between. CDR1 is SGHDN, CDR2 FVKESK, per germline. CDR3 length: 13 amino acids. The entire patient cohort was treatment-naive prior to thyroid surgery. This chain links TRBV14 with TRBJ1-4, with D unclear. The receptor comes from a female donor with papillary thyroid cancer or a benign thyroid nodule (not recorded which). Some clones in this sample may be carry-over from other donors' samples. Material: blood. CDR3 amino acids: CASSLDGRKKLFF. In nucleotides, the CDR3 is TGTGCCAGCAGCTTAGATGGTAGGAAAAAACTGTTTTTT.